The source of this T cell receptor (beta chain) is a study of blood T cell repertoires in COVID-19. Looking at the study overall: T cells, B-cell-depleted T cells, or PBMCs supplied cDNA or gDNA.

Sequenced by immunoSEQ multiplex PCR; TCRdb stores in-frame clones only, minus some. The sample contains 200,000 to 300,000 clones, roughly 86% of which appear only once. The CDR3 is 11 residues long. Germline values: CDR1 SNHLY, CDR2 FYNNEI. About this clone itself: One junction end does not reproduce the germline sequence, and a read error may be involved.

This sequence originates from a man in his forties who had recovered from COVID-19. Input material: peripheral blood. The chain employs TRBV2 and TRBJ1-2; D gene ambiguous. In DNA, the CDR3 is TGTGCCAGCAGTGAAGCGATAGCGGGGAACTTC. As protein: CASSEAIAGNF. The whole variable domain, remainder taken from reference TRBV2 and TRBJ1-2, is EPEVTQTPSHQVTQMGQEVILRCVPISNHLYFYWYRQILGQKVEFLVSFYNNEISEKSEIFDDQFSVERPDGSNFTLKIRSTKLEDSAMYFCASSEAIAGNFGSGTRLTVV.